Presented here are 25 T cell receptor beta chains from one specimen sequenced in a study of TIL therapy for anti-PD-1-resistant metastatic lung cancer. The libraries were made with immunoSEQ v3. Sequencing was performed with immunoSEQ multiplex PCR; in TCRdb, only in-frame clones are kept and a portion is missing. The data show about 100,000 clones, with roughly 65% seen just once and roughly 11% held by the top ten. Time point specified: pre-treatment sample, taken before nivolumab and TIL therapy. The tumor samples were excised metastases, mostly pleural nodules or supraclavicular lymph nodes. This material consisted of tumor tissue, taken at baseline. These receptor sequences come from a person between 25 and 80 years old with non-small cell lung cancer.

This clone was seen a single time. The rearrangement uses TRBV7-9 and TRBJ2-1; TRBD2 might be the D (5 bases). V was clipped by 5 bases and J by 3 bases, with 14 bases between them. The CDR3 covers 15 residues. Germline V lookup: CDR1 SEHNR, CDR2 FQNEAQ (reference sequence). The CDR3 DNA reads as TGTGCCAGCAGCCAGAACGGGATCATCTACAATGAGCAGTTCTTC. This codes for CASSQNGIIYNEQFF.

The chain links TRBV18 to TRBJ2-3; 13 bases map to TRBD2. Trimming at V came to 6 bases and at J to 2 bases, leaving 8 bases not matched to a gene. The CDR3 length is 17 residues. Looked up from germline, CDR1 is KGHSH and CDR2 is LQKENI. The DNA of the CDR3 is TGTGCCAGCTCTCGTAGACTAGCGGGGGGCCTCACAGATACGCAGTATTTT. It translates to CASSRRLAGGLTDTQYF.

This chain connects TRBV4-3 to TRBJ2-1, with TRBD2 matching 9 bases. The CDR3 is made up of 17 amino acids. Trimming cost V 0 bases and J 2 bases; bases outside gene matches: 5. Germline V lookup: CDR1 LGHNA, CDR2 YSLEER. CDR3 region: CASSQDTAGGTYNEQFF. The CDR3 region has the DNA TGCGCCAGCAGCCAAGATACAGCGGGAGGAACCTACAATGAGCAGTTCTTC.

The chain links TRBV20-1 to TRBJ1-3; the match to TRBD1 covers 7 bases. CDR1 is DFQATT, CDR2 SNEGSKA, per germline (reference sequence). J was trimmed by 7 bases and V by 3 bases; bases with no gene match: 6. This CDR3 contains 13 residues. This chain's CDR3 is CSASGQGDNTIYF. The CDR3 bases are TGCAGTGCTAGTGGGCAGGGGGATAACACCATATATTTT.

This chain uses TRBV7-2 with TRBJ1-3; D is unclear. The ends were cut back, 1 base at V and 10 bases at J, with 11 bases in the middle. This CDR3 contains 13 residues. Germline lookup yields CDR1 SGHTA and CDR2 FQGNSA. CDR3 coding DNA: TGTGCCAGCAGCTTAGGTGGTGCGGGTACCATATATTTT. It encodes CASSLGGAGTIYF.

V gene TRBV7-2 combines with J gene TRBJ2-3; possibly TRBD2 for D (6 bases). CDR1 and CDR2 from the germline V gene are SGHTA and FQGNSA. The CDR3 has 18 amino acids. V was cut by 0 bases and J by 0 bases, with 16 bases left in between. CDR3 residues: CASSLALTAGSSTDTQYF. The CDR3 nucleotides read TGTGCCAGCAGCTTAGCGCTAACCGCGGGGTCTAGCACAGATACGCAGTATTTT.

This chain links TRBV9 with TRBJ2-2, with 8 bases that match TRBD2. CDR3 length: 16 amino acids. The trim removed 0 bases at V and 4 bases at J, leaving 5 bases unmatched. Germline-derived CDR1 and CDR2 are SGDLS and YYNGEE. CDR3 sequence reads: CASSVETGGTTGELFF. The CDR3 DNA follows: TGTGCCAGCAGCGTAGAGACGGGGGGGACCACCGGGGAGCTGTTTTTT. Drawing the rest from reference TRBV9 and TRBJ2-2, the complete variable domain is DSGVTQTPKHLITATGQRVTLRCSPRSGDLSVYWYQQSLDQGLQFLIQYYNGEERAKGNILERFSAQQFPDLHSELNLSSLELGDSALYFCASSVETGGTTGELFFGEGSRLTVL.

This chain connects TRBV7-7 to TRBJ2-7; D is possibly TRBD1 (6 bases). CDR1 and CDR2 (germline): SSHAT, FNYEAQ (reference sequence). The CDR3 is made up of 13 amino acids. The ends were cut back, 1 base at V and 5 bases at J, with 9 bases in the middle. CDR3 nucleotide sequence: TGTGCCAGCAGCTTAGATGGGGGCCACGAGCAGTACTTC. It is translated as CASSLDGGHEQYF.

The chain's CDR3 is CATKRGTQYF. The CDR3, as DNA: TGTGCCACAAAACGGGGTACGCAGTATTTT. The rearrangement links TRBV24-1 to TRBJ2-3; TRBD2 might be the D (5 bases). The CDR3 length is 10 residues. Between the trimmed V and J ends, which lost 10 bases and 8 bases, there was a span of 9 bases. CDR1 and CDR2 (germline): KGHDR, SFDVKD.

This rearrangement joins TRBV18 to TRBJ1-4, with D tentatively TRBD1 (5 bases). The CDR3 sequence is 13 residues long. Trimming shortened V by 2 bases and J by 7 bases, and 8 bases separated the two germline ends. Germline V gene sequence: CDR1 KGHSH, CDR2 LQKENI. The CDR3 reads CASSPGGIEKLFF. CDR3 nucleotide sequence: TGTGCCAGCTCACCAGGGGGAATTGAAAAACTGTTTTTT.

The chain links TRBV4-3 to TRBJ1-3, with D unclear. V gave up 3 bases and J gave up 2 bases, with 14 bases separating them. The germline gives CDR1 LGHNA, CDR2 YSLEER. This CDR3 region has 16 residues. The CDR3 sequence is CASSQAWTATGNTIYF. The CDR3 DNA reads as TGCGCCAGCAGCCAGGCGTGGACTGCAACTGGAAACACCATATATTTT.

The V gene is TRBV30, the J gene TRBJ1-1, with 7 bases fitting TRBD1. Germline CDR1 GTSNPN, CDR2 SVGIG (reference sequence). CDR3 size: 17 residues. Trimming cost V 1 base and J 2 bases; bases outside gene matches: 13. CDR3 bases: TGTGCCTGGAGTGCCCGACGGGGGACAGTCGGAAACACTGAAGCTTTCTTT. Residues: CAWSARRGTVGNTEAFF.

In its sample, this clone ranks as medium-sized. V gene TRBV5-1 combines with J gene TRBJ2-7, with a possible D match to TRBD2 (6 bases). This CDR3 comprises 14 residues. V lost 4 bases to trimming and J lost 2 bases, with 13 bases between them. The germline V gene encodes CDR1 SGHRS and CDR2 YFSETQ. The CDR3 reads CASSRTGGTYEQYF. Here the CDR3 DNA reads TGCGCCAGCAGCAGGACCGGGGGAACCTACGAGCAGTACTTC.

The CDR3 is CASSHRAPVGELFF. In DNA form, the CDR3 reads TGTGCCAGCAGCCACAGGGCCCCTGTAGGGGAGCTGTTTTTT. This chain joins TRBV6-5 and TRBJ2-2, with a possible D match to TRBD1 (6 bases). The CDR3 is 14 residues long. V lost 6 bases and J 8 bases, leaving 16 bases between the germline ends. Per the germline V gene, CDR1 is MNHEY and CDR2 is SVGAGI.

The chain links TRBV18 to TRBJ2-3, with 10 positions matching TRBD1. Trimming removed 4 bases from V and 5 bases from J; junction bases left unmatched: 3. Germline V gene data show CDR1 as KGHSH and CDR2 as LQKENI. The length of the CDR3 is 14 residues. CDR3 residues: CASSRDRGRDTQYF. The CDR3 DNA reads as TGTGCCAGCTCACGCGACAGGGGGCGAGATACGCAGTATTTT.

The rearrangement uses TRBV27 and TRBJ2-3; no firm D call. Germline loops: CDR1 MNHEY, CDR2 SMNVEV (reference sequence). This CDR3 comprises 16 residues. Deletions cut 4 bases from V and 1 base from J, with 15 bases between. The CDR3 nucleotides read TGTGCCAGCAGTTATCAAGCCGTTCTTCGCACAGATACGCAGTATTTT. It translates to CASSYQAVLRTDTQYF.

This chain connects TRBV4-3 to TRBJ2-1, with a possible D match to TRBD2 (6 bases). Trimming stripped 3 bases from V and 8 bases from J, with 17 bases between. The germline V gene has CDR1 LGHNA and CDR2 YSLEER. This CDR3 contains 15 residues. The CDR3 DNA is TGCGCCAGCAGCCATCGGAGGGGTCCAGGTCATGAGCAGTTCTTC. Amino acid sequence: CASSHRRGPGHEQFF.

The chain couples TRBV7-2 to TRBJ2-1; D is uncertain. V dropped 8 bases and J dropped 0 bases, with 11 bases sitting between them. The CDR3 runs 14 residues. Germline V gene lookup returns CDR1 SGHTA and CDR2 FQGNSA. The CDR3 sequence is CASFSRSSYNEQFF. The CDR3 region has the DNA TGTGCCAGCTTCTCCCGGAGCTCCTACAATGAGCAGTTCTTC. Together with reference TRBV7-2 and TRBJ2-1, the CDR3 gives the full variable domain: GAGVSQSPSNKVTEKGKDVELRCDPISGHTALYWYRQSLGQGLEFLIYFQGNSAPDKSGLPSDRFSAERTGGSVSTLTIQRTQQEDSAVYLCASFSRSSYNEQFFGPGTRLTVL.

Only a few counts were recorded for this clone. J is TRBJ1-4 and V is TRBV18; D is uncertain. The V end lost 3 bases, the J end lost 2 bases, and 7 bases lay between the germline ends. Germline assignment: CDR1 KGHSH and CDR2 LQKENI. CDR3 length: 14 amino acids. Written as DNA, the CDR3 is TGTGCCAGCTCACCGACGAGTACTAATGAAAAACTGTTTTTT. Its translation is CASSPTSTNEKLFF.

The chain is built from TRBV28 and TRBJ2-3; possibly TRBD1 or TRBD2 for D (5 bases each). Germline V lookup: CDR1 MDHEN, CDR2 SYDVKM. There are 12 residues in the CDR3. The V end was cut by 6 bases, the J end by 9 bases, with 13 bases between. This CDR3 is CASRSFGTTQYF. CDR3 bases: TGTGCCAGCAGGTCCTTCGGGACCACGCAGTATTTT.

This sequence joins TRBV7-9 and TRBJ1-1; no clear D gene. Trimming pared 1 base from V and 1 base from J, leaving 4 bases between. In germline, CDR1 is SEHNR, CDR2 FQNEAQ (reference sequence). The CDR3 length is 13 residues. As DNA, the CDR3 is TGTGCCAGCAGCTTAGAGGCGAACACTGAAGCTTTCTTT. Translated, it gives CASSLEANTEAFF.

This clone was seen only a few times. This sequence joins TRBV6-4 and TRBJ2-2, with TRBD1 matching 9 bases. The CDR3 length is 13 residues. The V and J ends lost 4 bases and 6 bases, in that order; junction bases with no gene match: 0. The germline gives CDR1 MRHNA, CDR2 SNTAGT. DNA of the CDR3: TGTGCCAGCAGTGGACAGGGGGCCGGGGAGCTGTTTTTT. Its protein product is CASSGQGAGELFF.

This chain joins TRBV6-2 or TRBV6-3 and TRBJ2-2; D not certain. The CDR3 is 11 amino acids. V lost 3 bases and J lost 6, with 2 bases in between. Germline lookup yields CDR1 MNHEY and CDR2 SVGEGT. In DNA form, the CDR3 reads TGTGCCAGCAGTTATGCCGGGGAGCTGTTTTTT. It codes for CASSYAGELFF.

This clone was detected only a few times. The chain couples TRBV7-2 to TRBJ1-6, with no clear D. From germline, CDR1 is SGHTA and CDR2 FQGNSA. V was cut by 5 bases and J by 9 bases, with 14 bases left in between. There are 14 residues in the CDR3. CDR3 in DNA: TGTGCCAGCAGCCTGGTGCAGTCCGGTTCACCCCTCCACTTT. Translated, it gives CASSLVQSGSPLHF.

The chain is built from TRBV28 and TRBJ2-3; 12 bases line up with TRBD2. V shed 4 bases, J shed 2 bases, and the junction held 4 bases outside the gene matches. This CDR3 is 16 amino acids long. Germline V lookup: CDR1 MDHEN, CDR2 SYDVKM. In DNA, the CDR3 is TGTGCCAGCAGTTCCCTAGCGGGGGGGACCACAGATACGCAGTATTTT. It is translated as CASSSLAGGTTDTQYF.